This T cell receptor beta chain was sequenced in a study of tumor-infiltrating lymphocytes in glioblastoma multiforme (dated by TCRdb to the late 2010s). About the study as a whole: Whether intratumoral genomic heterogeneity fosters TIL diversity was tested through joint investigation of somatic mutations, TIL diversity and immune response activity. What the research found in general, with its limitations: Clone frequencies may be distorted by RNA-based TCR sequencing because unequal numbers of TCR transcripts are carried by T cells. Generalizability is limited because the TCR and somatic mutation analysis included only one glioblastoma patient. T cells were not sorted into functional subsets, and such sorting was noted by the authors as a future improvement.

From cysteine to phenylalanine, the CDR3 is 15 amino acids long. Solely the CDR3 DNA is kept, with 45 bases framed from the first base. CDR1 and CDR2 are read off the germline V gene as SGHAT and FQNNGV. V loses 2 bases at its end and J loses 9 bases; junction bases beyond the gene matches: 9. A modified ARM-PCR protocol with multiple V-beta primers and a C-beta primer was used to build TCRB libraries from RNA via three nested multiplex PCR rounds. TCRB-specific cDNA was synthesized from 0.45 to 0.5 ug total RNA with ProtoScript II Reverse Transcriptase and a C-beta primer. The description of the TCRB libraries did not mention any unique molecular identifiers. In the third PCR, barcodes and adapters were added over roughly 23 cycles with Deep VentR (exo-) polymerase, after which 250-500 bp bands were gel purified. An Illumina HiSeq 2500 was used to sequence the TCRB libraries with 250 bp paired-end reads. The paper's processing steps were these. Reads were cleaned with Trimmomatic, merged with FLASH, assigned V, D and J segments with MiGEC, and analyzed with VDJtools. Repertoire diversity was measured using the Shannon-Wiener diversity index, which was calculated with VDJtools. The public sequencing data were trimmed at Q25 with fastp and processed into clonotypes with MiXCR by TCRdb, which kept only in-frame beta chains. CDR3 protein duplicates are merged, each entry listing the most common genes and DNA. The V and J calls reflect TCRdb's pipeline rather than the authors' work. The sample contains roughly 13,000 distinct CDR3 sequences, roughly 60% of them found a single time. In total, the top ten clones hold around 33% of the sample.

A word on this clonotype: Its target antigen remains unknown. Base qualities are missing; no much larger clone stands one base away.

The AllPrep DNA/RNA mini kit was used to purify genomic DNA and total RNA simultaneously from each of the 9 to 10 tumor samples. OD 260/280 ratios above 1.9 and RNA integrity numbers above 6.5 were observed for all RNA. The sequence was collected from a male donor with glioblastoma. The chain was built from TRBV11-2 and TRBJ2-1, and 8 bases in between align with TRBD1. The material sequenced was brain tumor tissue. For the CDR3, the sequence is CASSLIPGGQSEQFF. The DNA is TGTGCCAGCAGCTTAATTCCAGGGGGCCAGAGTGAGCAGTTCTTC.